One sample yielded the 8 T cell receptor beta chains listed below, sequenced in a study of T cell responses to AZD1222 COVID-19 vaccine. Generated by immunoSEQ multiplex PCR, the TCRdb table keeps only in-frame clones and is missing some. The repertoire holds roughly 180,000 clones, with about 94% as singletons. Sequences were derived from peripheral blood, sampled on day 0 of AZD1222 vaccination. All receptors derive from an adult in good health.

The chain uses TRBV7-2 and TRBJ1-5; a weak D match, TRBD1 (6 bases). Germline V gives CDR1 SGHTA, CDR2 FQGNSA. V lost 5 bases and J 2 bases, leaving 13 bases between the germline ends. CDR3 length equals 15 residues. The CDR3 DNA is TGTGCCAGCAGCACAAGGGGGACCGGCAATCAGCCCCAGCATTTT. Encoded protein: CASSTRGTGNQPQHF.

The chain employs TRBV10-2 and TRBJ1-3; D is unresolved. In germline, CDR1 is WSHSY, CDR2 SAAADI. The CDR3 has 12 amino acids. V lost 2 bases to trimming and J lost 2 bases, with 1 base between them. CDR3 in DNA: TGCGCCAGCAGTGAGGCTGGAAACACCATATATTTT. This sequence encodes CASSEAGNTIYF.

V and J are TRBV29-1 and TRBJ2-4; TRBD2 might be the D (6 bases). V was shortened by 7 bases and J by 1 base, with 14 bases between the two germline ends. CDR1 SQVTM and CDR2 ANQGSEA come from the germline V gene. The CDR3 is 14 amino acids. The chain's CDR3 is CSASGGTAKNIQYF. CDR3 sequence (DNA): TGCAGCGCCTCAGGCGGGACGGCCAAAAACATTCAGTACTTC.

The V gene is TRBV6-5, the J gene TRBJ2-3; TRBD2 matches at 7 bases. With 2 bases clipped from V and 3 bases from J, the junction kept 5 bases outside the gene matches. The CDR3 is 15 amino acids. The germline V gene encodes CDR1 MNHEY and CDR2 SVGAGI. The CDR3 nucleotides are TGTGCCAGCAGTTACGGTCCTAGCGGAACAGATACGCAGTATTTT. Amino acids: CASSYGPSGTDTQYF.

This clone was observed a few times. This chain links TRBV7-2 with TRBJ1-5; 8 bases are a match to TRBD1. Germline CDR1 SGHTA, CDR2 FQGNSA. J gave up 7 bases and V 1 base, and 6 bases lay outside the gene matches. There are 15 residues in the CDR3. In DNA form, the CDR3 reads TGTGCCAGCAGCTTAGGGCAGGGGGCGAGCCAGCCCCAGCATTTT. Its translation: CASSLGQGASQPQHF.

The chain carries TRBV15 and TRBJ2-5, with TRBD2 matching over 8 bases. With V trimmed by 1 base and J by 5 bases, 9 bases remained unmatched. Germline CDR1 reads LNHNV; CDR2 reads YYDKDF (reference sequence). The CDR3 is 16 amino acids. The CDR3 DNA reads as TGTGCCACCAGCAGAGTAACGGGACTAGGCGCTGAGACCCAGTACTTC. It specifies CATSRVTGLGAETQYF.

This chain uses TRBV3-1 (or the pseudogene TRBV3-2) with TRBJ2-1; 9 nucleotides line up with TRBD2. With 4 bases clipped from V and 4 bases from J, the junction kept 5 bases outside the gene matches. The CDR3 is made up of 15 amino acids. Germline loops: CDR1 LGHDT, CDR2 YNNKEL (reference sequence). CDR3: CASSPTSGSYNEQFF. The CDR3 DNA is TGTGCCAGCAGCCCGACTAGCGGTTCTTACAATGAGCAGTTCTTC.

The gene calls are TRBV6-1 and TRBJ1-6; D is undetermined. Trimming cost V 4 bases and J 6 bases, with 22 bases left between them. CDR1 and CDR2 (germline): MNHNS, SASEGT. The CDR3 is 18 amino acids. The CDR3 reads CASSVQFPGPSTNSPLHF. The CDR3 region has the DNA TGTGCCAGCAGTGTCCAATTTCCCGGGCCCTCCACTAATTCACCCCTCCACTTT.